The entry that follows covers one TCR beta chain sequence. What it binds is unknown. The data are from a study of Graves' ophthalmopathy and Graves' hyperthyroidism. Findings and caveats of the study: Using a 13-signature model, the authors split ophthalmopathy from stable hyperthyroidism, with around 89% sensitivity and around 84% specificity.

V was cut by 4 bases and J by 6 bases, with 13 bases left in between. The CDR3 extends over 13 amino acids. Germline CDR1 is SGHNT and CDR2 is YYREEE (reference sequence). Using RNA transcripts, the TCR beta CDR3 regions were amplified. An initial RT-PCR round employing HTBI primers preceded a second-round multiplex PCR. TCRdb re-derived calls from the multiplex PCR reads in MiXCR, one entry per CDR3 protein. The sample comprises about 16,000 distinct CDR3 sequences, roughly 46% of which are singletons, and approximately 24% rests with the top ten. The sample taken for sequencing was peripheral blood. The clonotype was recovered from a woman in her thirties or forties with stable Graves' hyperthyroidism. This rearrangement joins TRBV5-4 to TRBJ1-2; D is uncertain. CDR3 sequence: CASSMRGIDGYTF. The CDR3, as DNA: TGTGCCAGCAGCATGAGAGGGATCGATGGCTACACCTTC. The full variable domain, rest sourced from reference TRBV5-4 and TRBJ1-2, is ETGVTQSPTHLIKTRGQQVTLRCSSQSGHNTVSWYQQALGQGPQFIFQYYREEENGRGNFPPRFSGLQFPNYSSELNVNALELDDSALYLCASSMRGIDGYTFGSGTRLTVV.